What follows are 5 T cell receptor beta chains derived from one specimen sequenced in a study of control samples from healthy donors and cancer patients. Here immunoSEQ multiplex PCR was the method, and the copy in TCRdb shows in-frame clones only, minus some. The sample shows 150,000 or so clones, approximately 94% of them seen only once. Sequencing was done on a sample of blood. These receptors all come from a man aged 18 to 30 in good health.

The chain links TRBV3-1 (or the pseudogene TRBV3-2) to TRBJ2-1, with D possibly being TRBD1 (6 bases). The germline gives CDR1 LGHDT, CDR2 YNNKEL (reference sequence). The V end lost 7 bases, the J end lost 7 bases, and 11 bases lay between the germline ends. The CDR3 spans 12 residues. CDR3 region: CASISQGNEQFF. DNA of the CDR3: TGTGCCAGCATCTCGCAGGGGAATGAGCAGTTCTTC.

The V gene is TRBV6-5, the J gene TRBJ1-2; tentative D call: TRBD1 (5 bases). The CDR3 runs to 14 residues. Trimming cost V 0 bases and J 7 bases, with 12 bases left between them. In germline, CDR1 is MNHEY, CDR2 SVGAGI. Here the CDR3 reads CASSYSRGWSGYTF. CDR3 DNA sequence: TGTGCCAGCAGTTACTCCCGGGGGTGGTCTGGCTACACCTTC.

This chain uses TRBV27 with TRBJ1-3; 7 bases fit TRBD1. The CDR3 is 15 amino acids. From germline, CDR1 is MNHEY and CDR2 SMNVEV (reference sequence). V gave up 5 bases and J gave up 1 base; unmatched junction bases: 5. Here the CDR3 DNA reads TGTGCCAGCAGTCCGGGACAGCCATCTGGAAACACCATATATTTT. It codes for CASSPGQPSGNTIYF.

This clone came up many times. The chain has TRBV29-1 and TRBJ2-2; TRBD1 matches 7 bases. V shed 3 bases, J shed 0 bases, and the junction held 4 bases outside the gene matches. This CDR3 has 15 amino acids. Germline lookup yields CDR1 SQVTM and CDR2 ANQGSEA. The CDR3 loop reads CSVEAQGSNTGELFF. The CDR3 nucleotides read TGCAGCGTTGAGGCACAGGGGTCGAACACCGGGGAGCTGTTTTTT.

This clone has a single count. The J gene is TRBJ2-1, the V gene TRBV29-1; the D is unclear. Germline V gene lookup returns CDR1 SQVTM and CDR2 ANQGSEA. The CDR3 has 13 amino acids. V gave up 3 bases and J gave up 7 bases, with 13 bases separating them. In DNA form, the CDR3 reads TGCAGCGTTGACCCCCTAGGGCTTAATGAGCAGTTCTTC. Its translation is CSVDPLGLNEQFF.